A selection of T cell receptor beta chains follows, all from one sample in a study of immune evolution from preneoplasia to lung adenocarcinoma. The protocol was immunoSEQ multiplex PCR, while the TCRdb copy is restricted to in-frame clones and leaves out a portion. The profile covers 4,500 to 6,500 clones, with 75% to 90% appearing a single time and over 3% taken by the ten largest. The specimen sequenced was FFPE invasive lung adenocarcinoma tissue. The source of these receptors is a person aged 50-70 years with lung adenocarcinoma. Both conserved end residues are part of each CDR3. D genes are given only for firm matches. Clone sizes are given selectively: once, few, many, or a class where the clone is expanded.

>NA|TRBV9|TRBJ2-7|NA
TGTGCCAGCAGCTCCTCCCTTAATCACGAGCAGTACTTC
CASSSSLNHEQYF
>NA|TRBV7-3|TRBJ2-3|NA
TGTGCCAGCAGCCCTACTAGTGGCCATGTTTCAGATACGCAGTATTTT
CASSPTSGHVSDTQYF
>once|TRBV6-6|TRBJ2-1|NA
TGTGCCAGCAGCTATGGGGTCCCCTACAATGAGCAGTTCTTC
CASSYGVPYNEQFF
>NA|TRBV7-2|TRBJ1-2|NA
TGTGCCAGCAGCATCAGCCCGGGGTATGGCTACACCTTC
CASSISPGYGYTF
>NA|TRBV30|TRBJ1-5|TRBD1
TGTGCCTGGAAGACGACAGGGAGAAATCAGCCCCAGCATTTT
CAWKTTGRNQPQHF
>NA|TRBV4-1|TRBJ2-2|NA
TGCGCCAGCAGCCAAGATGCCTCACTAAGGGCTGGGGAGCTGTTTTTT
CASSQDASLRAGELFF
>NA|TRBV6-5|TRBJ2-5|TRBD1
TGTGCCAGCAGTTCTGCGACAGGGGAAGAGACCCAGTACTTC
CASSSATGEETQYF
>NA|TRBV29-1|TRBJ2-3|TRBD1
TGCAGCGTTGGACAGGGGGGAGATACGCAGTATTTT
CSVGQGGDTQYF
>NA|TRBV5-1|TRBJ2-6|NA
TGCGCCAGCAGCTTGTCGGCTGCAGAAGCTGGGGCCAACGTCCTGACTTTC
CASSLSAAEAGANVLTF
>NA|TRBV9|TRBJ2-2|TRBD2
TGTGCCAGCAGCGTCAAAGCCGGGACTAGCGCCACCGGGGAGCTGTTTTTT
CASSVKAGTSATGELFF
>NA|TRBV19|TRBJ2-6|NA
TGTGCCAGTCACCCACTTAGCTCTGGGGCCAACGTCCTGACTTTC
CASHPLSSGANVLTF
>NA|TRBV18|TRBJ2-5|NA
TGTGCCAGCTCACCAGGGGGGGAGACCCAGTACTTC
CASSPGGETQYF
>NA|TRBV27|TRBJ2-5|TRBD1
TGTGCCAGCACGAGATCCCGGGACAGGGCCGCACGAGAGACCCAGTACTTC
CASTRSRDRAARETQYF
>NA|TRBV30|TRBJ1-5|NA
TGTGCCTGGAATGACGATAGCAATCAGCCCCAGCATTTT
CAWNDDSNQPQHF
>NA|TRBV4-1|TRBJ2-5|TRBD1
TGCGCCAGCAGCCACACAGGGGACGCCCTTCAAGAGACCCAGTACTTC
CASSHTGDALQETQYF
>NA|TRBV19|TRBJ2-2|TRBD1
TGTGCCAGTACCCTCGACAGGGCCGGGGAGCTGTTTTTT
CASTLDRAGELFF
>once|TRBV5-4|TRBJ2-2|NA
TGTGCCAGCAGCTCGATGACAGACCGAAACACCGGGGAGCTGTTTTTT
CASSSMTDRNTGELFF
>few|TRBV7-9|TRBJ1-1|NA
TGTGCCAGCAGCTCCCAGATGAACACTGAAGCTTTCTTT
CASSSQMNTEAFF
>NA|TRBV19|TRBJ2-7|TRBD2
TGTGCCAGTAGTATACCCCGAGCGGGAGGCTACGAGCAGTACTTC
CASSIPRAGGYEQYF
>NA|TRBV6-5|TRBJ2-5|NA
TGTGCCAGCAACAGAGGGGACCAAGAGACCCAGTACTTC
CASNRGDQETQYF
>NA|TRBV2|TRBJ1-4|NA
TGTGCCAGCTGTCGACAGACTAATGAAAAACTGTTTTTT
CASCRQTNEKLFF
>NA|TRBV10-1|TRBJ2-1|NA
TGCGCCAGCTCCGCGGGCGGGATCAATGAGCAGTTCTTC
CASSAGGINEQFF
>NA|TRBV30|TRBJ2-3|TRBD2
TGTGCCTGGAGTGCTTTAGTGGGAGGGGCGGATACGCAGTATTTT
CAWSALVGGADTQYF
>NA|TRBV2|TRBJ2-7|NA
TGTGCCAGCGGGGGTAGCGGAGTGGAGGAGCAGTACTTC
CASGGSGVEEQYF
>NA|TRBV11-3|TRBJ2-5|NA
TGTGCCAGCAGCTTAGTGGTCTTCGGATTGGAGACCCAGTACTTC
CASSLVVFGLETQYF
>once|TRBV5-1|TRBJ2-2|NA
TGCGCCAGCAGCTTGGGGGGCGCTACGAACACCGGGGAGCTGTTTTTT
CASSLGGATNTGELFF
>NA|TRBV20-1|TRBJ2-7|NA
TGCAGTGTTCAGGAATCCTACGAGCAGTACTTC
CSVQESYEQYF
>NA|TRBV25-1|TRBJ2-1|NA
TGTGCCAGCGAACCTGGGATCGGGGAGCAGTTCTTC
CASEPGIGEQFF
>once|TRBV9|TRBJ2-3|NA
TGTGCCAGCAGCGTAGCTGTGGACGAGACAGATACGCAGTATTTT
CASSVAVDETDTQYF
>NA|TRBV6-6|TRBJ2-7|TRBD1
TGTGCCAGCAGTTACTGGGGACAGGGGCCATACGAGCAGTACTTC
CASSYWGQGPYEQYF
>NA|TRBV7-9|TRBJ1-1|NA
TGTGCCAGCAGCTTACCCCAGGGCAACACTGAAGCTTTCTTT
CASSLPQGNTEAFF
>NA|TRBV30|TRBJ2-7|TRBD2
TGTGCCTGGGGACGCGGGACTAGCGGGAGGGCCCACGAGCAGTACTTC
CAWGRGTSGRAHEQYF
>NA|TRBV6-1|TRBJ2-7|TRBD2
TGTGCCAGCAGTGAAGCGTTCATCATGGTAGCTATAGCGGGAGTAGGTTACGAGCAGTACTTC
CASSEAFIMVAIAGVGYEQYF
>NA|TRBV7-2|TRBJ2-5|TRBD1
TGTGCCAGCGAGAGAGGGACAGTTAGGAAAGAGACCCAGTACTTC
CASERGTVRKETQYF
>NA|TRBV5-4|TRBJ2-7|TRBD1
TGTGCCAGCAGCTGGACAGGGAACGAGCAGTACTTC
CASSWTGNEQYF
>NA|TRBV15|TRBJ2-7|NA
TGTGCCACCAGCAGGGAGTACTACGAGCAGTACTTC
CATSREYYEQYF
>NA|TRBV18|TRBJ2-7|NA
TGTGCCAGCTCACCTGGTCTGAGCGAGCAGTACTTC
CASSPGLSEQYF
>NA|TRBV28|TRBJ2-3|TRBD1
TGTGCCAGCACCCAAAGGTGGACAGGGACTGTGTATTTT
CASTQRWTGTVYF
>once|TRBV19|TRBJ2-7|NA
TGTGCCAGTAGTATTGGGGGTAGCGGCGGCTACGAGCAGTACTTC
CASSIGGSGGYEQYF
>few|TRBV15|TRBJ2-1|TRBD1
TGTGCCACCAGCAGAGATGGGACAGGGTTCGATGAGCAGTTCTTC
CATSRDGTGFDEQFF
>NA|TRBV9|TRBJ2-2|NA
TGTGCCAGCAGCGTAGCCCCGGAGCGTCAGGTGGCCACCGGGGAGCTGTTTTTT
CASSVAPERQVATGELFF
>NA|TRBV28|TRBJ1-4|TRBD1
TGTGCCAGCAGGGGGGACAGCACTGAAAAACTGTTTTTT
CASRGDSTEKLFF
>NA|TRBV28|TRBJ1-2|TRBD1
TGTGCCAGCATCTCAGAACTCAGGGGGGCCCTTGGCTACACCTTC
CASISELRGALGYTF
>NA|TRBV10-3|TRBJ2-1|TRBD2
TGTGCCCTAGAGCGGGAGGGCCTTCGGCAGTTCTTC
CALEREGLRQFF